The 20 T cell receptor beta chains below were found in one sample sequenced in a study of shared clonotypes between healthy human individuals. Generated by immunoSEQ multiplex PCR, the TCRdb table keeps only in-frame clones and is missing some. This table holds more than 850,000 clones, roughly 74% found once. The sample taken for sequencing was memory CD4+ T cells from PBMCs. As for subset: CD45RA-negative fraction. Receptors originate from a man between 18 and 35 years old in good health. Some clones in this sample may be carry-over from other donors' samples.

To note about this clone: This likely stems from a read error, as it lies one base from a far larger clone. This CDR3 reads CASSLAIGGRETQYF. The CDR3 nucleotides read TGTGCCAGCAGCTTAGCCATAGGGGGGAGAGAGACCCAGTACTTC. V and J are TRBV11-1 and TRBJ2-5; either TRBD1 or TRBD2 may fit D (6 bases each). Trimming shortened V by 0 bases and J by 4 bases, and 12 bases separated the two germline ends. From germline, CDR1 is SGHAT and CDR2 FQDESV (reference sequence). The CDR3 has 15 residues.

This clone was seen more than once but under ten times. Within the sample, other DNA sequences also encode this same CDR3. The chain recombines TRBV5-1 with TRBJ1-1; 7 bases map to TRBD1. Unmatched junction bases numbered 4, after V lost 4 bases and J lost 1 base. CDR3 length: 14 amino acids. Per the germline V gene, CDR1 is SGHRS and CDR2 is YFSETQ. This CDR3 reads CASSPDRPNTEAFF. The CDR3, as DNA: TGCGCCAGCAGCCCGGACAGGCCGAACACTGAAGCTTTCTTT.

This chain joins TRBV12-1 and TRBJ2-7; TRBD1 reflects the table's D call only, with no check against the DNA. TRBV12-1 is designated a pseudogene. This CDR3 comprises 15 residues. The CDR3 sequence is CASSSVRQAPYEQYF. The CDR3 coding sequence is TGTGCCAGCAGCTCGGTTCGACAGGCTCCCTACGAGCAGTACTTC.

The chain joins TRBV30 to TRBJ2-7; a weak D match, TRBD2 (6 bases). The CDR3 runs 14 residues. V lost 3 bases, J lost 1 base, and 13 bases lay in between. Germline CDR1 reads GTSNPN; CDR2 reads SVGIG (reference sequence). DNA of the CDR3: TGTGCCTGGAGACCGGGACGGGGGTCCTACGAGCAGTACTTC. Its translation: CAWRPGRGSYEQYF.

The chain employs TRBV11-3 and TRBJ1-1, with no clear D. Trimming pared 4 bases from V and 3 bases from J, leaving 9 bases between. Germline assignment: CDR1 SGHNT and CDR2 YENEEA. The CDR3 is made up of 13 amino acids. The CDR3 sequence is CASSYDGDTEAFF. The CDR3, as DNA: TGTGCCAGCAGCTACGACGGGGACACTGAAGCTTTCTTT.

The gene calls are TRBV7-3 and TRBJ2-7, with D perhaps TRBD1 or TRBD2 (5 bases each). This CDR3 spans 14 amino acids. V lost 4 bases to trimming and J lost 2 bases, with 12 bases between them. The germline gives CDR1 SGHTA, CDR2 FQGTGA. CDR3 amino acids: CASSSQGDPYEQYF. Written as DNA, the CDR3 is TGTGCCAGCAGCTCTCAGGGAGATCCCTACGAGCAGTACTTC.

The chain links TRBV2 to TRBJ2-3; the D gene is possibly TRBD1 (6 bases). Looked up from germline, CDR1 is SNHLY and CDR2 is FYNNEI. Between the trimmed V and J ends, which lost 8 bases and 3 bases, there was a span of 21 bases. The CDR3 runs to 16 residues. CDR3 loop: CASLLPGTRSTDTQYF. As DNA, the CDR3 is TGTGCCAGCCTACTGCCCGGGACAAGGTCGACAGATACGCAGTATTTT.

This chain links TRBV28 with TRBJ1-2; no definite D call. Looked up from germline, CDR1 is MDHEN and CDR2 is SYDVKM. V lost 3 bases and J lost 4, with 12 bases in between. The CDR3 is 14 amino acids. CDR3 protein: CASSFGQLFYGYTF. The CDR3 DNA is TGTGCCAGCAGTTTTGGCCAGCTGTTCTATGGCTACACCTTC.

This clone was observed a handful of times. The chain uses TRBV15 and TRBJ2-3; 13 nucleotides match TRBD2. J lost 4 bases, V lost 5 bases, and 6 bases had no gene match. This CDR3 contains 16 residues. CDR1 and CDR2 (germline): LNHNV, YYDKDF (reference sequence). The CDR3 reads CATSRGTSGKADTQYF. The DNA of the CDR3 is TGTGCCACCAGCCGGGGGACTAGCGGGAAGGCAGATACGCAGTATTTT.

The chain carries TRBV5-1 and TRBJ2-6; no clear D gene. CDR3 length: 15 residues. Per germline, CDR1 SGHRS and CDR2 YFSETQ. V was pared by 1 base and J by 0 bases, with 5 bases between. In nucleotides, the CDR3 is TGCGCCAGCAGCTTGAGTAACTCTGGGGCCAACGTCCTGACTTTC. It encodes CASSLSNSGANVLTF. The entire variable domain, with the rest obtained from reference TRBV5-1 and TRBJ2-6, is as follows: KAGVTQTPRYLIKTRGQQVTLSCSPISGHRSVSWYQQTPGQGLQFLFEYFSETQRNKGNFPGRFSGRQFSNSRSEMNVSTLELGDSALYLCASSLSNSGANVLTFGAGSRLTVL.

The table lists this clone with a count of one. The chain links TRBV5-1 to TRBJ1-3, with 8 bases identical to TRBD1. V lost 5 bases to trimming and J lost 4 bases; unmatched junction nucleotides: 5. The germline V gene has CDR1 SGHRS and CDR2 YFSETQ. The CDR3 is 14 residues long. This chain's CDR3 is CASRSTGDGNTIYF. The CDR3 DNA reads TGCGCCAGCAGATCGACAGGGGACGGAAACACCATATATTTT.

The J gene is TRBJ2-5, the V gene TRBV7-6; 8 positions match TRBD1. V lost 6 bases to trimming and J lost 4 bases; unmatched junction nucleotides: 4. CDR1 and CDR2 (germline): SGHVS, FNYEAQ. The CDR3 sequence is 13 residues long. As DNA, the CDR3 is TGTGCCAGCAGTTATGGACAGGGAGAGACCCAGTACTTC. It yields the protein CASSYGQGETQYF. Using reference TRBV7-6 and TRBJ2-5 for the parts outside the CDR3, the full variable domain is GAGVSQSPRYKVTKRGQDVALRCDPISGHVSLYWYRQALGQGPEFLTYFNYEAQQDKSGLPNDRFSAERPEGSISTLTIQRTEQRDSAMYRCASSYGQGETQYFGPGTRLLVL.

In the case of this clone: In the same sample, other DNA sequences code for this CDR3. The genes are TRBV7-6 and TRBJ2-7; tentative D call: TRBD2 (5 bases). The CDR3 contains 14 residues. The V gene's germline CDR1 is SGHVS and CDR2 FNYEAQ. V lost 1 base to trimming and J lost 2 bases, with 9 bases between them. The CDR3 sequence is CASSLDSGPYEQYF. DNA of the CDR3: TGTGCCAGCAGCTTAGACAGCGGCCCCTACGAGCAGTACTTC.

This sequence joins TRBV18 and TRBJ2-7; the D call may be TRBD1 or TRBD2 (5 bases each). The CDR3 is 16 amino acids. Germline assignment: CDR1 KGHSH and CDR2 LQKENI. V dropped 0 bases and J dropped 6 bases, with 18 bases sitting between them. The CDR3 protein is CASSPPSGRTAGEQYF. CDR3 sequence (DNA): TGTGCCAGCTCACCACCGTCGGGGCGTACGGCGGGCGAGCAGTACTTC.

This rearrangement joins TRBV7-8 to TRBJ1-2, with a possible D match to TRBD1 (6 bases). There are 15 residues in the CDR3. CDR1 and CDR2 (germline): SGHVS, FQNEAQ. V was pared by 5 bases and J by 4 bases, with 17 bases between. The CDR3 DNA reads as TGTGCCAGCAGCCGTACAGGGCTGATGGGCTATGGCTACACCTTC. It encodes CASSRTGLMGYGYTF.

This clone has a single count. The rearrangement links TRBV30 to TRBJ2-3; no definite D call. Germline V CDR1 and CDR2: GTSNPN, SVGIG (reference sequence). The CDR3 extends over 15 amino acids. The V and J ends lost 2 bases and 2 bases respectively, with 14 bases between them. The CDR3 reads CAWSSSASTTDTQYF. The CDR3 bases are TGTGCCTGGAGTTCTTCCGCCTCAACCACAGATACGCAGTATTTT.

To note about this clone: The same CDR3 can be traced to other DNA sequences in this sample. The chain joins TRBV7-2 to TRBJ2-3; perhaps TRBD1 as D (5 bases). This CDR3 region has 12 residues. V was cut by 6 bases and J by 6 bases, with 10 bases left in between. Germline V gene sequence: CDR1 SGHTA, CDR2 FQGNSA. CDR3 bases: TGTGCCAGCAGTCGTTCAGGGGATACGCAGTATTTT. Translating it yields CASSRSGDTQYF.

The chain recombines TRBV5-4 with TRBJ1-4; 8 positions match TRBD1. The CDR3 spans 16 residues. The trim removed 0 bases at V and 8 bases at J, leaving 9 bases unmatched. CDR1 is SGHNT, CDR2 YYREEE, per germline (reference sequence). The CDR3 reads CASSLVGQGAGEKLFF. CDR3 nucleotide sequence: TGTGCCAGCAGCTTGGTCGGGCAGGGGGCAGGGGAAAAACTGTTTTTT. The full variable domain, in which reference TRBV5-4 and TRBJ1-4 provide the parts outside the CDR3, is ETGVTQSPTHLIKTRGQQVTLRCSSQSGHNTVSWYQQALGQGPQFIFQYYREEENGRGNFPPRFSGLQFPNYSSELNVNALELDDSALYLCASSLVGQGAGEKLFFGSGTQLSVL.

This chain connects TRBV4-1 to TRBJ2-3, with 13 bases lining up with TRBD2. CDR1 is MGHRA and CDR2 is YSYEKL in the germline V gene. CDR3 size: 17 residues. The ends lost 4 bases at V and 0 bases at J; junction bases unmatched: 4. This CDR3 is CASSPSGLAGSTDTQYF. The CDR3 DNA sequence: TGCGCCAGCAGCCCCTCGGGACTAGCGGGAAGCACAGATACGCAGTATTTT.

CDR3 in DNA: TGTGCCAGCAGCATCAGGACTAGCGGGAGGGCGAAGGAGACCCAGTACTTC. As protein: CASSIRTSGRAKETQYF. V gene TRBV5-4 combines with J gene TRBJ2-5, with 15 positions matching TRBD2. The V and J ends lost 4 bases and 5 bases, in that order; junction bases with no gene match: 9. The CDR3 loop spans 17 amino acids. Germline CDR1 reads SGHNT; CDR2 reads YYREEE (reference sequence). Full variable domain (outside the CDR3, taken from reference TRBV5-4 and TRBJ2-5): ETGVTQSPTHLIKTRGQQVTLRCSSQSGHNTVSWYQQALGQGPQFIFQYYREEENGRGNFPPRFSGLQFPNYSSELNVNALELDDSALYLCASSIRTSGRAKETQYFGPGTRLLVL.